This T cell receptor (beta chain) was recovered during a study of blood T cell repertoires in COVID-19. In the study overall: Some COVID-19 samples were acute and others convalescent; all came from the United States, Italy and Spain. The analysed material was cDNA or gDNA that came from T cells, B-cell-depleted T cells, or PBMCs.

Per the original data handling: Amplification from reference gene primers served as the basis for estimated nucleated cell counts. Here immunoSEQ multiplex PCR was the method, and the copy in TCRdb shows in-frame clones only, minus some. That table gives V, J and clone size, and the DNA gave D and trimming. The data contain about 100,000 clones, 85% to 90% of them singletons. This clonotype was obtained from a man aged 50-60 years with acute or convalescent COVID-19. The sequencing sample was made of peripheral blood.

CDR3 coding DNA: TGTGCCAGCAGCGTAGACGGCGGGAGCTCCTACGAGCAGTACTTC. This gives the protein CASSVDGGSSYEQYF. The J gene is TRBJ2-7, the V gene TRBV9; 7 bases map to TRBD2. Germline V gene data show CDR1 as SGDLS and CDR2 as YYNGEE. CDR3 length equals 15 residues. The ends lost 0 bases at V and 0 bases at J; junction bases unmatched: 3.